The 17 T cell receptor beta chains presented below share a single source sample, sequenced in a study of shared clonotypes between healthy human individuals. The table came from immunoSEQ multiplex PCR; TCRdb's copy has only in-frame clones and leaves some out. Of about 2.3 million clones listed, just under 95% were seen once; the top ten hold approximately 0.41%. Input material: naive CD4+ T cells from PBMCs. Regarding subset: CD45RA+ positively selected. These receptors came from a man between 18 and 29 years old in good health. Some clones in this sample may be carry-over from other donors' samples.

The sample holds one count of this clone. The CDR3 loop is CASSARTGYTF. The DNA for the CDR3 is TGTGCCAGCAGTGCCCGCACTGGCTACACCTTC. The chain employs TRBV6-1 and TRBJ1-2, with unresolved D. Germline CDR1 reads MNHNS; CDR2 reads SASEGT. CDR3 length: 11 amino acids. V was shortened by 4 bases and J by 7 bases, with 7 bases between the two germline ends.

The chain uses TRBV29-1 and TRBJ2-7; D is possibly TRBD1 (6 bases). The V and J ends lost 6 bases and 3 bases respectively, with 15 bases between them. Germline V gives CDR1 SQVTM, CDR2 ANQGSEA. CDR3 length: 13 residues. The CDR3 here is CSVSTGLRYEQYF. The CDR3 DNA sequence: TGCAGCGTGAGTACAGGGTTGCGCTACGAGCAGTACTTC.

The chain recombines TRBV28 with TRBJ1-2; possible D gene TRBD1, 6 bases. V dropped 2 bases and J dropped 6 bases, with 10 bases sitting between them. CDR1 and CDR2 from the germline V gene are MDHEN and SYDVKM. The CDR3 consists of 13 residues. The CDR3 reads CASSLADRNGYTF. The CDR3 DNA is TGTGCCAGCAGTTTAGCCGACAGGAATGGCTACACCTTC.

The CDR3 bases are TGTGCCAGCAGTGAGGGGGCAGGGCGGGCTGGCTACACCTTC. Amino acids: CASSEGAGRAGYTF. This chain joins TRBV28 and TRBJ1-2, with 7 bases fitting TRBD1. Germline trimming cut 5 bases from V and 7 bases from J; bases unmatched to any gene: 10. Germline V lookup: CDR1 MDHEN, CDR2 SYDVKM. The CDR3 extends over 14 amino acids.

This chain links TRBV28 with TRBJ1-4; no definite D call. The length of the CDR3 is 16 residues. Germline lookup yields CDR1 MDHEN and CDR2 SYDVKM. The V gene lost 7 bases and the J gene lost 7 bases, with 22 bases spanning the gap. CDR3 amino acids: CASTDRFEQSSEKLFF. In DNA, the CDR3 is TGTGCCAGCACCGATCGATTCGAGCAATCGTCTGAAAAACTGTTTTTT.

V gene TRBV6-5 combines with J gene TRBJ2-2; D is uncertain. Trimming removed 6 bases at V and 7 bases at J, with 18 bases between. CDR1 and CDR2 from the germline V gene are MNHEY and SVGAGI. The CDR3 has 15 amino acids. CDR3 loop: CASSRVGSPLGELFF. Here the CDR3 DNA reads TGTGCCAGCAGCCGAGTTGGTTCCCCACTCGGGGAGCTGTTTTTT.

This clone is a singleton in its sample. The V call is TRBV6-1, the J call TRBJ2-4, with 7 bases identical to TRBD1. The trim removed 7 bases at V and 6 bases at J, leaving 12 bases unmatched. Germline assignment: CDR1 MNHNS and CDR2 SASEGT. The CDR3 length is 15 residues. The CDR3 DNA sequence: TGTGCCAGCACCCGGCGACGGGACAGCACAAACATTCAGTACTTC. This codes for CASTRRRDSTNIQYF.

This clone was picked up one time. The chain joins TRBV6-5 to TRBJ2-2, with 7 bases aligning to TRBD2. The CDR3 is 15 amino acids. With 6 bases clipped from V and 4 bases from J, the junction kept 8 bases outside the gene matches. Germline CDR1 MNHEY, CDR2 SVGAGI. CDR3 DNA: TGTGCCAGCAGCCGAGGGGAGGGCGTCACCGGGGAGCTGTTTTTT. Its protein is CASSRGEGVTGELFF.

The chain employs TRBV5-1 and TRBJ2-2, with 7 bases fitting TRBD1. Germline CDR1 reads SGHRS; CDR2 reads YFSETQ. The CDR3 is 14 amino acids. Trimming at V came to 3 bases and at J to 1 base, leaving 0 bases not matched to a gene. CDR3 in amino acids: CASSWTGNTGELFF. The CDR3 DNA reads TGCGCCAGCAGCTGGACAGGGAACACCGGGGAGCTGTTTTTT. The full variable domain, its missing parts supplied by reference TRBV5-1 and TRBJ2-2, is KAGVTQTPRYLIKTRGQQVTLSCSPISGHRSVSWYQQTPGQGLQFLFEYFSETQRNKGNFPGRFSGRQFSNSRSEMNVSTLELGDSALYLCASSWTGNTGELFFGEGSRLTVL.

Here the CDR3 reads CASSPGPRETQYF. The CDR3 DNA sequence: TGTGCCAGCAGCCCGGGCCCGCGGGAGACCCAGTACTTC. The rearrangement uses TRBV11-1 and TRBJ2-5; D is uncertain. The germline gives CDR1 SGHAT, CDR2 FQDESV (reference sequence). Trimming stripped 5 bases from V and 5 bases from J, with 12 bases between. The CDR3 is 13 amino acids.

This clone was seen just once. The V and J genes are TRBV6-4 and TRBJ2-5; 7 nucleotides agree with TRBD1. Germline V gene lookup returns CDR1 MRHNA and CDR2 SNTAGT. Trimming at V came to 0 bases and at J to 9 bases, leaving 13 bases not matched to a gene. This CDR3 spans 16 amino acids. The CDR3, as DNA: TGTGCCAGCAGTGACTCGGGACAGCGTCTCCATTTGGCCCAGTACTTC. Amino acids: CASSDSGQRLHLAQYF.

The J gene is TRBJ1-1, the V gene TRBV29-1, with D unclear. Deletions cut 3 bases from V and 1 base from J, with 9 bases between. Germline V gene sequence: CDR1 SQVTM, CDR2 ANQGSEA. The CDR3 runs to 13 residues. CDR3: CSVDRQTNTEAFF. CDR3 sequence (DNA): TGCAGCGTTGATCGGCAGACGAACACTGAAGCTTTCTTT.

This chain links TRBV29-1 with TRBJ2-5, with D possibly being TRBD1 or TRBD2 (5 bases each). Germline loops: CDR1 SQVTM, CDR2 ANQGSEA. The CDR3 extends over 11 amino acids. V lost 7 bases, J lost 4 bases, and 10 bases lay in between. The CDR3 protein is CSGGLAETQYF. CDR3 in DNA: TGCAGCGGGGGGTTGGCAGAGACCCAGTACTTC.

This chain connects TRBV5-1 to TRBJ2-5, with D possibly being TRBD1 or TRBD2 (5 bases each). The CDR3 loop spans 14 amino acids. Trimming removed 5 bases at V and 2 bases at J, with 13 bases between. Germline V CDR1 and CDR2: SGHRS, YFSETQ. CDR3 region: CASRRGTDQETQYF. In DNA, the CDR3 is TGCGCCAGCAGGCGAGGGACGGATCAAGAGACCCAGTACTTC.

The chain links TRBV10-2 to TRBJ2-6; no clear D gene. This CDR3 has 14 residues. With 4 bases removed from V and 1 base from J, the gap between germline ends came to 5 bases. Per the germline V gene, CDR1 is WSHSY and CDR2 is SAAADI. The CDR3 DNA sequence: TGCGCCAGCAGTGTACGATCTGGGGCCAACGTCCTGACTTTC. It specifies CASSVRSGANVLTF.

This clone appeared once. CDR3 residues: CAWDSRGASGANVLTF. CDR3 nucleotides: TGTGCCTGGGACTCCAGGGGCGCGTCTGGGGCCAACGTCCTGACTTTC. This chain uses TRBV30 with TRBJ2-6; a possible D gene is TRBD1 (6 bases). The CDR3 is 16 residues long. V was clipped by 5 bases and J by 1 base, with 15 bases between them. CDR1 and CDR2 (germline): GTSNPN, SVGIG (reference sequence).

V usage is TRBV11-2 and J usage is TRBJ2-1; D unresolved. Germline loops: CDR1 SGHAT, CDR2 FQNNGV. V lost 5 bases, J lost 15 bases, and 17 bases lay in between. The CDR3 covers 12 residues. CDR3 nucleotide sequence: TGTGCCAGCAGCAACACGATTACGTCACCGTTCTTC. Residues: CASSNTITSPFF.